Listed here are 14 T cell receptor beta chains from one sample, sequenced in a study of PD-1 blockade in mismatch repair-deficient tumors. Profiled with immunoSEQ multiplex PCR; TCRdb holds only in-frame clones, not every one. Altogether about 110,000 clones are present, about 83% being singletons, with the ten largest covering less than 5.5%. The sequencing used peripheral blood, collected approximately 64 weeks after starting pembrolizumab. All receptors come from an adult with mismatch repair-deficient cancer.

The V gene is TRBV25-1, the J gene TRBJ2-1; 8 bases match TRBD1. V lost 6 bases, J lost 1 base, and 8 bases stayed unmatched. This CDR3 has 16 amino acids. Germline CDR1 and CDR2: MGHDK and SYGVNS. CDR3 region: CASSLATGASYNEQFF. The CDR3 nucleotides are TGTGCCAGCAGCCTCGCGACAGGGGCGTCCTACAATGAGCAGTTCTTC.

The V gene is TRBV6-1, the J gene TRBJ2-3; 9 bases align to TRBD2. The germline V gene has CDR1 MNHNS and CDR2 SASEGT. This CDR3 has 14 amino acids. J was trimmed by 1 base and V by 6 bases; bases with no gene match: 2. CDR3 amino acids: CASSRLAGTDTQYF. Written as DNA, the CDR3 is TGTGCCAGCAGCCGACTAGCGGGCACAGATACGCAGTATTTT.

The chain combines TRBV29-1 with TRBJ2-3; TRBD2 matches 8 bases. V was pared by 6 bases and J by 1 base, with 6 bases of the junction left unmatched. Germline V gene lookup returns CDR1 SQVTM and CDR2 ANQGSEA. The CDR3 has 14 amino acids. The CDR3 nucleotides are TGCAGCGTAGTAGCGGGGCAAGGCACAGATACGCAGTATTTT. Amino acids: CSVVAGQGTDTQYF.

J is TRBJ2-1 and V is TRBV5-1; the D call may be TRBD1 or TRBD2 (5 bases each). This CDR3 has 14 amino acids. Germline V gene data show CDR1 as SGHRS and CDR2 as YFSETQ. The V and J ends lost 4 bases and 7 bases respectively, with 15 bases between them. For the CDR3, the DNA is TGCGCCAGCAGCGCCGGGACGGGCGGGAATGAGCAGTTCTTC. Its translation: CASSAGTGGNEQFF.

The gene calls are TRBV29-1 and TRBJ1-1; weak D call: TRBD1 (5 bases). Germline loops: CDR1 SQVTM, CDR2 ANQGSEA. V was shortened by 5 bases and J by 3 bases, with 13 bases between the two germline ends. There are 13 residues in the CDR3. This chain's CDR3 is CSVQGSGDTEAFF. The CDR3 bases are TGCAGCGTTCAGGGCTCCGGGGACACTGAAGCTTTCTTT.

This clone has just one count. The J gene is TRBJ2-7, the V gene TRBV10-3; TRBD2 aligns across 14 bases. Trimming cost V 4 bases and J 4 bases; bases outside gene matches: 15. The CDR3 is made up of 19 amino acids. Germline values: CDR1 ENHRY, CDR2 SYGVKD. CDR3 nucleotide sequence: TGTGCCATCAGTGTAACCGGGACTAGCGGGAGTGTTCTGTTTTACGAGCAGTACTTC. As protein: CAISVTGTSGSVLFYEQYF.

The gene calls are TRBV5-1 and TRBJ1-3, with 8 bases aligning to TRBD1. The V and J ends lost 3 bases and 9 bases, in that order; junction bases with no gene match: 11. The V gene's germline CDR1 is SGHRS and CDR2 YFSETQ. This CDR3 comprises 15 residues. Here the CDR3 reads CASSSDGQGATTIYF. The CDR3 nucleotides are TGCGCCAGCAGCTCGGACGGGCAGGGGGCAACCACCATATATTTT.

This chain connects TRBV4-1 to TRBJ2-7; the match to TRBD2 covers 8 bases. In germline, CDR1 is MGHRA, CDR2 YSYEKL. The V segment lost 1 base and the J segment 6 bases; nucleotides outside the gene matches: 8. This CDR3 has 15 amino acids. CDR3 in DNA: TGCGCCAGCAGCCAAGTGGGGGGCGCGGGAGGCGAGCAGTACTTC. Protein: CASSQVGGAGGEQYF.

With regard to this clone: One junction end does not reproduce the germline sequence, and a read error may be involved. CDR3 sequence reads: CASTLTSGTTGELFF. In DNA, the CDR3 is TGCGCCAGCACCTTGACTAGCGGGACCACCGGGGAGCTGTTTTTT. This chain uses TRBV5-1 with TRBJ2-2; 11 nucleotides line up with TRBD2. From germline, CDR1 is SGHRS and CDR2 YFSETQ. The CDR3 loop spans 15 amino acids.

This chain joins TRBV5-1 and TRBJ1-1, with 9 nucleotides matching TRBD1. Germline V lookup: CDR1 SGHRS, CDR2 YFSETQ. The CDR3 is 13 amino acids. V was clipped by 8 bases and J by 1 base; unmatched bases: 3. CDR3 nucleotide sequence: TGCGCCAGTGGGACAGGGTCGAACACTGAAGCTTTCTTT. Translating gives CASGTGSNTEAFF.

The gene calls are TRBV7-9 and TRBJ2-5; TRBD2 matches at 7 bases. From germline, CDR1 is SEHNR and CDR2 FQNEAQ (reference sequence). The V and J ends lost 5 bases and 4 bases, in that order; junction bases with no gene match: 19. The CDR3 is 18 amino acids. As DNA, the CDR3 is TGTGCCAGCAGCCTTCCCGGGACTACGGGGTTCCTAGGAGAGACCCAGTACTTC. This gives the protein CASSLPGTTGFLGETQYF.

The chain carries TRBV5-6 and TRBJ2-1; TRBD1 matches at 7 bases. V shed 2 bases, J shed 10 bases, and the junction held 9 bases outside the gene matches. This CDR3 contains 14 residues. Looked up from germline, CDR1 is SGHDT and CDR2 is YYEEEE. The CDR3 is CASSFGRGLGEQFF. CDR3 DNA sequence: TGTGCCAGCAGCTTCGGCAGGGGGTTGGGGGAGCAGTTCTTC.

This rearrangement joins TRBV25-1 to TRBJ2-7; TRBD1 might be the D (5 bases). V was shortened by 2 bases and J by 3 bases, with 5 bases between the two germline ends. Germline V gene sequence: CDR1 MGHDK, CDR2 SYGVNS. CDR3 length: 12 residues. CDR3 sequence (DNA): TGTGCCAGCAGTGAACAGGGCTACGAGCAGTACTTC. Translation: CASSEQGYEQYF.

Notes on this clone: In the same sample, other DNA sequences code for this CDR3. CDR3 residues: CASSPGTGRGNTIYF. The DNA for the CDR3 is TGTGCCAGCAGCCCTGGGACTGGGCGAGGAAACACCATATATTTT. The rearrangement uses TRBV7-6 and TRBJ1-3; D is possibly TRBD1 (5 bases). This CDR3 region has 15 residues. CDR1 is SGHVS and CDR2 is FNYEAQ in the germline V gene. With 5 bases removed from V and 4 bases from J, the gap between germline ends came to 15 bases.